The rows below give T cell receptor beta chains drawn from one sample of a study of blood T cell repertoires in COVID-19. Here immunoSEQ multiplex PCR was the method, and the copy in TCRdb shows in-frame clones only, minus some. This sample has about 220,000 clones, with around 75% found just once. Sample: peripheral blood. These receptors were obtained from a human donor in a cohort sampled during active COVID-19. Both conserved end residues are part of each CDR3. The D gene is left open where the match is weak. Clone size is given for some rows only: seen once, a few or many times, or a class if the clone is expanded.

abundance: .; j_gene: TRBJ1-4; v_gene: TRBV7-9; d_gene: TRBD1; CDR3aa: CASSSGGLNEKLFF; CDR3nt: TGTGCCAGCAGCTCAGGGGGCCTTAACGAAAAACTGTTTTTT
abundance: .; j_gene: TRBJ1-3; v_gene: TRBV2; d_gene: TRBD1; CDR3aa: CASSEDRALNTIYF; CDR3nt: TGTGCCAGCAGTGAGGACAGGGCCCTAAACACCATATATTTT
abundance: .; j_gene: TRBJ1-5; v_gene: TRBV6-2/TRBV6-3; d_gene: TRBD1; CDR3aa: CASSYLWDRENQPQHF; CDR3nt: TGTGCCAGCAGTTACTTATGGGACAGGGAGAATCAGCCCCAGCATTTT
abundance: .; j_gene: TRBJ1-1; v_gene: TRBV6-6; d_gene: .; CDR3aa: CASSYSSESEAFF; CDR3nt: TGTGCCAGCAGTTACTCGTCCGAGTCTGAAGCTTTCTTT
abundance: .; j_gene: TRBJ1-2; v_gene: TRBV6-2/TRBV6-3; d_gene: .; CDR3aa: CASSSPAGNGYGYTF; CDR3nt: TGTGCCAGCAGTTCCCCCGCGGGGAACGGCTATGGCTACACCTTC
abundance: .; j_gene: TRBJ1-6; v_gene: TRBV27; d_gene: TRBD1; CDR3aa: CASSLQGGRSPLHF; CDR3nt: TGTGCCAGCAGCCTACAGGGGGGCAGGTCACCCCTCCACTTT
abundance: .; j_gene: TRBJ2-7; v_gene: TRBV28; d_gene: .; CDR3aa: CASKKVGTTVLEQYF; CDR3nt: TGTGCCAGCAAGAAGGTGGGTACGACTGTCCTGGAGCAGTACTTC
abundance: .; j_gene: TRBJ1-5; v_gene: TRBV27; d_gene: TRBD1; CDR3aa: CASSPRTGSSNQPQHF; CDR3nt: TGTGCCAGCAGTCCCCGGACAGGGTCGAGCAATCAGCCCCAGCATTTT
abundance: .; j_gene: TRBJ1-1; v_gene: TRBV4-1; d_gene: TRBD1; CDR3aa: CASSQYGQANTEAFF; CDR3nt: TGCGCCAGCAGCCAGTATGGACAGGCGAACACTGAAGCTTTCTTT
abundance: .; j_gene: TRBJ2-5; v_gene: TRBV11-2; d_gene: TRBD1; CDR3aa: CASSLGTGGWTQYF; CDR3nt: TGTGCCAGCAGCTTAGGGACAGGGGGCTGGACCCAGTACTTC
abundance: .; j_gene: TRBJ2-3; v_gene: TRBV19; d_gene: .; CDR3aa: CASSIERRNTQYF; CDR3nt: TGTGCCAGTAGTATAGAAAGGAGAAATACGCAGTATTTT
abundance: few; j_gene: TRBJ2-7; v_gene: TRBV4-2; d_gene: .; CDR3aa: CASSQAGQPYEQYF; CDR3nt: TGTGCCAGCAGCCAAGCCGGACAGCCCTACGAGCAGTACTTC
abundance: .; j_gene: TRBJ1-1; v_gene: TRBV4-3; d_gene: .; CDR3aa: CASSQGRRRTEAFF; CDR3nt: TGCGCCAGCAGCCAAGGTAGGAGACGTACTGAAGCTTTCTTT
abundance: .; j_gene: TRBJ2-5; v_gene: TRBV5-1; d_gene: TRBD2; CDR3aa: CASSLGGRAVETQYF; CDR3nt: TGCGCCAGCAGCTTGGGCGGGAGGGCCGTAGAGACCCAGTACTTC
abundance: .; j_gene: TRBJ1-1; v_gene: TRBV28; d_gene: TRBD1; CDR3aa: CASSFLGTGGPEAFF; CDR3nt: TGTGCCAGCAGTTTCCTTGGAACAGGGGGCCCTGAAGCTTTCTTT
abundance: .; j_gene: TRBJ2-3; v_gene: TRBV10-2; d_gene: .; CDR3aa: CASSEYDYSKLTDTQYF; CDR3nt: TGCGCCAGCAGTGAGTACGACTACTCGAAGCTCACAGATACGCAGTATTTT
abundance: .; j_gene: TRBJ2-7; v_gene: TRBV27; d_gene: TRBD2; CDR3aa: CASSLRSSGRYEQYF; CDR3nt: TGTGCCAGCAGTTTACGATCTAGCGGGAGGTACGAGCAGTACTTC
abundance: many; j_gene: TRBJ2-2; v_gene: TRBV27; d_gene: .; CDR3aa: CASSLLGVGELFF; CDR3nt: TGTGCCAGCAGTTTATTAGGGGTCGGGGAGCTGTTTTTT
abundance: .; j_gene: TRBJ2-2; v_gene: TRBV6-2/TRBV6-3; d_gene: TRBD2; CDR3aa: CASSKPGLQNTGELFF; CDR3nt: TGTGCCAGCAGTAAACCGGGACTACAGAACACCGGGGAGCTGTTTTTT
abundance: few; j_gene: TRBJ2-7; v_gene: TRBV9; d_gene: .; CDR3aa: CASGGDMRYEQYF; CDR3nt: TGTGCCAGCGGAGGGGATATGCGCTACGAGCAGTACTTC
abundance: few; j_gene: TRBJ1-2; v_gene: TRBV28; d_gene: .; CDR3aa: CASSRRYGYTF; CDR3nt: TGTGCCAGCAGTCGCCGGTATGGCTACACCTTC